The 7 T cell receptor beta chains in this list originate from one sample, sequenced in a study of CD8 T cells in Susac syndrome. A quantity of roughly 0.5 to 1 ug RNA underwent reverse transcription using random hexamers. TCRdb redid the calling of the immunoSEQ multiplex PCR reads with MiXCR, one entry per CDR3 protein. The table lists 100,000 to 150,000 distinct CDR3 sequences, around 94% of them singletons. The specimen sequenced was CD8+ T cells from PBMCs. The receptors originated from a human donor with Susac syndrome.

The V gene is TRBV7-3, the J gene TRBJ2-2, with 8 bases lining up with TRBD1. Germline-derived CDR1 and CDR2 are SGHTA and FQGTGA. V lost 5 bases and J lost 1; bases outside the gene matches: 9. The CDR3 sequence is 17 residues long. This CDR3 is CASSPDAGTGNTGELFF. In nucleotides, the CDR3 is TGTGCCAGCAGCCCTGATGCCGGGACAGGGAACACCGGGGAGCTGTTTTTT.

The rearrangement joins TRBV30 to TRBJ2-7; D may correspond to TRBD1 or TRBD2 (5 bases each). V was trimmed by 8 bases and J by 0 bases, leaving 14 bases between them. From germline, CDR1 is GTSNPN and CDR2 SVGIG (reference sequence). CDR3 size: 13 residues. The CDR3: CAGTWGSSYEQYF. In DNA, the CDR3 is TGTGCCGGAACATGGGGGAGCTCCTACGAGCAGTACTTC.

J is TRBJ1-2 and V is TRBV30, with D tentatively TRBD1 (5 bases). CDR1 and CDR2 from the germline V gene are GTSNPN and SVGIG (reference sequence). The CDR3 is 11 residues long. The V and J ends lost 8 bases and 3 bases respectively, with 10 bases between them. CDR3 in amino acids: CAGGTHYGYTF. The CDR3 DNA follows: TGTGCCGGGGGAACTCACTATGGCTACACCTTC.

This rearrangement joins TRBV13 to TRBJ1-2; D is uncertain. The germline CDR1 and CDR2 sequences are PRHDT and FYEKMQ (reference sequence). The CDR3 totals 15 residues. Trimming took 5 bases from V and 0 from J, leaving 13 bases between them. CDR3 DNA: TGTGCCAGCAGCCTCACACCACCTTCTAACTATGGCTACACCTTC. This sequence encodes CASSLTPPSNYGYTF. The full variable domain, in which reference TRBV13 and TRBJ1-2 provide the parts outside the CDR3, is AAGVIQSPRHLIKEKRETATLKCYPIPRHDTVYWYQQGPGQDPQFLISFYEKMQSDKGSIPDRFSAQQFSDYHSELNMSSLELGDSALYFCASSLTPPSNYGYTFGSGTRLTVV.

This chain links TRBV9 with TRBJ2-3; 7 bases are a match to TRBD1. The CDR3 is made up of 16 amino acids. From germline, CDR1 is SGDLS and CDR2 YYNGEE. V was pared by 4 bases and J by 1 base, with 9 bases of the junction left unmatched. CDR3 DNA sequence: TGTGCCAGCAGCAGGGACAGTAGTGGGGGCACAGATACGCAGTATTTT. Translating gives CASSRDSSGGTDTQYF.

V is TRBV30 and J is TRBJ2-3; a weak D match, TRBD2 (6 bases). This CDR3 spans 15 amino acids. The germline CDR1 and CDR2 sequences are GTSNPN and SVGIG (reference sequence). V lost 2 bases, J lost 1 base, and 13 bases lay in between. CDR3 loop: CAWSLGTLGTDTQYF. The CDR3 region has the DNA TGTGCCTGGAGTTTGGGGACTTTGGGCACAGATACGCAGTATTTT.

The chain employs TRBV5-1 and TRBJ2-1, with 9 bases identical to TRBD2. V trimming: 2 bases; J trimming: 5 bases; junction bases outside the gene matches: 5. The CDR3 has 15 amino acids. Per the germline V gene, CDR1 is SGHRS and CDR2 is YFSETQ. The CDR3 nucleotides are TGCGCCAGCAGCTTTTATAGCGGGAGCGACAATGAGCAGTTCTTC. This sequence encodes CASSFYSGSDNEQFF. Full variable domain (outside the CDR3, taken from reference TRBV5-1 and TRBJ2-1): KAGVTQTPRYLIKTRGQQVTLSCSPISGHRSVSWYQQTPGQGLQFLFEYFSETQRNKGNFPGRFSGRQFSNSRSEMNVSTLELGDSALYLCASSFYSGSDNEQFFGPGTRLTVL.